Presented here are 17 T cell receptor beta chains from one specimen sequenced in a study of cytomegalovirus exposure and HLA in healthy donors. The PCR used 60 Vbeta and 13 Jbeta primers. Clones were read by immunoSEQ multiplex PCR, and TCRdb kept only the in-frame ones, dropping some. Among some 150,000 clones listed, roughly 80% were seen once. Material for sequencing was PBMCs. The origin of the receptors is a female donor in good health and CMV-seronegative.

DNA for the CDR3: TGTGCCAGCAGCCCCCAGACAGCCAACACTGAAGCTTTCTTT. This gives the protein CASSPQTANTEAFF. The rearrangement joins TRBV6-5 to TRBJ1-1, with D maybe TRBD1 (5 bases). Germline V gene data show CDR1 as MNHEY and CDR2 as SVGAGI. The CDR3 covers 14 residues. Deletions cut 6 bases from V and 2 bases from J, with 13 bases between.

The CDR3: CASSQLGTGTYEQYF. In nucleotides, the CDR3 is TGCGCCAGCAGCCAACTTGGGACAGGAACCTACGAGCAGTACTTC. The chain is built from TRBV4-1 and TRBJ2-7, with 8 positions matching TRBD1. V shed 2 bases, J shed 2 bases, and the junction held 5 bases outside the gene matches. Germline V gene data show CDR1 as MGHRA and CDR2 as YSYEKL. The CDR3 runs 15 residues.

This rearrangement joins TRBV7-9 to TRBJ1-5; 9 bases match TRBD1. From germline, CDR1 is SEHNR and CDR2 FQNEAQ (reference sequence). The V segment lost 1 base and the J segment 6 bases; nucleotides outside the gene matches: 7. The CDR3 totals 16 residues. The CDR3 sequence is CASSLGTGVSGQPQHF. The CDR3 region has the DNA TGTGCCAGCAGCTTAGGGACAGGGGTTTCGGGTCAGCCCCAGCATTTT.

The gene calls are TRBV15 and TRBJ2-3; 8 positions agree with TRBD2. Germline V CDR1 and CDR2: LNHNV, YYDKDF (reference sequence). Trimming took 0 bases from V and 3 from J; bases not matched to a gene: 5. This CDR3 comprises 16 residues. The DNA of the CDR3 is TGTGCCACCAGCAGAGATTACCGCGGGAGGACAGATACGCAGTATTTT. It codes for CATSRDYRGRTDTQYF. Complete variable domain (other parts from reference TRBV15 and TRBJ2-3): DAMVIQNPRYQVTQFGKPVTLSCSQTLNHNVMYWYQQKSSQAPKLLFHYYDKDFNNEADTPDNFQSRRPNTSFCFLDIRSPGLGDTAMYLCATSRDYRGRTDTQYFGPGTRLTVL.

This chain joins TRBV30 and TRBJ1-1; D gene ambiguous. The germline CDR1 and CDR2 sequences are GTSNPN and SVGIG (reference sequence). V was cut by 5 bases and J by 4 bases, with 14 bases left in between. CDR3 length: 13 residues. The CDR3 is CAWETGGGTEAFF. The CDR3 DNA reads as TGTGCCTGGGAGACGGGCGGAGGCACTGAAGCTTTCTTT. Full variable domain (outside the CDR3, taken from reference TRBV30 and TRBJ1-1): SQTIHQWPATLVQPVGSPLSLECTVEGTSNPNLYWYRQAAGRGLQLLFYSVGIGQISSEVPQNLSASRPQDRQFILSSKKLLLSDSGFYLCAWETGGGTEAFFGQGTRLTVV.

The chain couples TRBV10-3 to TRBJ1-1, with 9 nucleotides matching TRBD1. V lost 0 bases and J lost 0; bases outside the gene matches: 11. Germline-derived CDR1 and CDR2 are ENHRY and SYGVKD. This CDR3 has 19 amino acids. CDR3 loop: CAISESHPGQGGLNTEAFF. CDR3 DNA: TGTGCCATCAGTGAGTCCCACCCGGGACAGGGAGGGCTGAACACTGAAGCTTTCTTT.

This chain uses TRBV7-2 with TRBJ1-2; D is unresolved. V was trimmed by 1 base and J by 4 bases, leaving 13 bases between them. The germline gives CDR1 SGHTA, CDR2 FQGNSA. CDR3 size: 15 residues. The CDR3 loop reads CASSLGPSDSYGYTF. The CDR3 DNA follows: TGTGCCAGCAGCTTAGGCCCCTCCGATAGCTATGGCTACACCTTC.

This clone was found a few times. The V and J genes are TRBV28 and TRBJ1-1; D possibly corresponds to TRBD1 (5 bases). The CDR3 is made up of 12 amino acids. V gave up 4 bases and J gave up 11 bases, with 14 bases separating them. Germline-derived CDR1 and CDR2 are MDHEN and SYDVKM. The CDR3 loop is CASSSGSNGAFF. The CDR3 DNA is TGTGCCAGCAGTTCAGGGTCAAATGGGGCTTTCTTT.

V is TRBV28 and J is TRBJ2-2; TRBD1 is a possible D gene (5 bases). The V end lost 7 bases, the J end lost 5 bases, and 11 bases lay between the germline ends. This CDR3 spans 13 amino acids. Germline V gives CDR1 MDHEN, CDR2 SYDVKM. This CDR3 reads CASISRETGELFF. In nucleotides, the CDR3 is TGTGCCAGCATTAGCAGGGAAACCGGGGAGCTGTTTTTT.

The CDR3 region is CSVEDGRRQEAFF. DNA of the CDR3: TGCAGCGTTGAAGATGGGAGGCGGCAAGAAGCTTTCTTT. The chain is built from TRBV29-1 and TRBJ1-1; no clear D gene. Trimming removed 0 bases from V and 8 bases from J, with 13 bases in between. Germline CDR1 is SQVTM and CDR2 is ANQGSEA. This CDR3 comprises 13 residues.

This chain uses TRBV6-6 with TRBJ2-1; TRBD2 agrees at 9 bases. The germline V gene encodes CDR1 MNHNY and CDR2 SVGAGI (reference sequence). V was pared by 2 bases and J by 5 bases, with 4 bases of the junction left unmatched. The CDR3 contains 15 residues. CDR3 DNA: TGTGCCAGCAGTTACAGGTCTAGCGGGAACAATGAGCAGTTCTTC. Encoded protein: CASSYRSSGNNEQFF.

In DNA, the CDR3 is TGTGCCAGCAGCCCGGGGGTCTCCTACGAGCAGTACTTC. Translated, it gives CASSPGVSYEQYF. V and J are TRBV7-9 and TRBJ2-7; weak D call: TRBD2 (6 bases). V lost 5 bases to trimming and J lost 0 bases, with 8 bases between them. Germline-derived CDR1 and CDR2 are SEHNR and FQNEAQ (reference sequence). The CDR3 spans 13 residues.

The chain recombines TRBV7-8 with TRBJ2-5, with a tentative D call TRBD2 (6 bases). The germline V and J ends were trimmed by 9 bases and 2 bases, with 13 bases remaining between them. The CDR3 contains 13 residues. The germline CDR1 and CDR2 sequences are SGHVS and FQNEAQ. CDR3 bases: TGTGCCAGTCGGCGGGGAACTCAAGAGACCCAGTACTTC. Its protein product is CASRRGTQETQYF.

A single count supports this clone. The chain recombines TRBV5-6 with TRBJ2-3; no clear D gene. CDR1 is SGHDT, CDR2 YYEEEE, per germline. Trimming left V 1 base short and J 8 bases short, with 8 bases between. The CDR3 sequence is 12 residues long. Written as DNA, the CDR3 is TGTGCCAGCAGCTTGAGTAGAGGTACGCAGTATTTT. Translated: CASSLSRGTQYF.

This clone has a handful of counts. The rearrangement links TRBV28 to TRBJ2-3; 8 positions match TRBD2. The CDR3 runs 16 residues. V lost 3 bases and J lost 2; bases outside the gene matches: 7. CDR1 and CDR2 (germline): MDHEN, SYDVKM. CDR3 amino acids: CASSFSGGGTTDTQYF. The CDR3, as DNA: TGTGCCAGCAGTTTTTCCGGCGGGGGGACCACAGATACGCAGTATTTT.

The chain recombines TRBV29-1 with TRBJ1-2; D gene unclear. The germline gives CDR1 SQVTM, CDR2 ANQGSEA. V was cut by 4 bases and J by 1 base, with 13 bases left in between. The CDR3 sequence is 14 residues long. Here the CDR3 reads CSVVISGFNYGYTF. The CDR3 DNA reads TGCAGCGTTGTGATTTCGGGGTTTAACTATGGCTACACCTTC. Together with reference TRBV29-1 and TRBJ1-2, the CDR3 gives the full variable domain: SAVISQKPSRDICQRGTSLTIQCQVDSQVTMMFWYRQQPGQSLTLIATANQGSEATYESGFVIDKFPISRPNLTFSTLTVSNMSPEDSSIYLCSVVISGFNYGYTFGSGTRLTVV.

The V gene is TRBV2, the J gene TRBJ1-4, with 9 bases fitting TRBD1. V dropped 9 bases and J dropped 0; count of bases not matched to a gene: 8. The V gene's germline CDR1 is SNHLY and CDR2 FYNNEI. The CDR3 is made up of 16 amino acids. The CDR3 loop is CASGGQGGPTNEKLFF. The CDR3 DNA reads as TGTGCCAGTGGGGGACAGGGAGGCCCAACTAATGAAAAACTGTTTTTT.